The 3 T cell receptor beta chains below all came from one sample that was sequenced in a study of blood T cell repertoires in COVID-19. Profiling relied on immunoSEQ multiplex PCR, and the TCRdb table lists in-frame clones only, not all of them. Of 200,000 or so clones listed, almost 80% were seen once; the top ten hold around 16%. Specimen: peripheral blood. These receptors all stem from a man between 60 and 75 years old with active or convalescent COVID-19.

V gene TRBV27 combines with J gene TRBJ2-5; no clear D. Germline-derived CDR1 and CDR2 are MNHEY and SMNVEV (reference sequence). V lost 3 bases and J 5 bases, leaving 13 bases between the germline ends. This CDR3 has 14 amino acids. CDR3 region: CASSLSRLMETQYF. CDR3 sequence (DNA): TGTGCCAGCAGTTTGAGCAGGTTAATGGAGACCCAGTACTTC.

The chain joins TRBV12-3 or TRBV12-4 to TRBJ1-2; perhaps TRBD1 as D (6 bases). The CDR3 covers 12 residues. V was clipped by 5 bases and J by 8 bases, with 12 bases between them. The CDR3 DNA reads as TGTGCCAGCAGTACCTACAGGGACGGCTACACCTTC. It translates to CASSTYRDGYTF.

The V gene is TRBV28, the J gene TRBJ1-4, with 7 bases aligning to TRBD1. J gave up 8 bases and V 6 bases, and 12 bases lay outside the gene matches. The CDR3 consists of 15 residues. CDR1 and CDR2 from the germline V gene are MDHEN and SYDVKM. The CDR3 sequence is CASRVGTGVEEKLFF. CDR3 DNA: TGTGCCAGCAGGGTCGGAACAGGGGTCGAAGAAAAACTGTTTTTT.